The present TCR beta chain was sequenced within a study of OX40 agonist ivuxolimab in advanced cancers. As for the study in general: Every 2 weeks, ivuxolimab was infused into the patients intravenously at between 0.01 and 10 mg/kg.

General observations from the study: Mean expanded clone counts were higher in CD8+ than CD4+ T cells. In the expanded peripheral T cells, antigen specificity was never determined. CD4+ and CD8+ blood T cells expanded clonally by week 6 at 0.1 to 3.0 mg/kg.

Assay: immunoSEQ multiplex PCR; the TCRdb copy retains only in-frame clones and omits some. This repertoire shows 30,000 to 35,000 clones, 81% found once; its top ten account for more than 1.2%. This clone is a singleton in its sample. The antigen is not known. The germline gives CDR1 MNHEY, CDR2 SVGAGI. V lost 6 bases and J lost 8, with 16 bases in between. The CDR3 is 14 amino acids. The source was CD4+ or CD8+ T cells sorted from blood, collected in a trial of the OX40 agonist ivuxolimab. The origin of this receptor is an adult with an advanced solid tumor such as melanoma, head and neck, liver or kidney cancer. The chain has TRBV6-5 and TRBJ1-4; D call uncertain. The CDR3 region is CASRRSGLDEKLFF. CDR3 nucleotides: TGTGCCAGCAGAAGATCGGGCCTGGACGAAAAACTGTTTTTT.